This T cell receptor (beta chain) was sequenced during a study of radiation and T cells in renal cell carcinoma. At the level of the study: Nephrectomy followed 15 Gy stereotactic body radiation by 4 weeks.

V gave up 6 bases and J gave up 1 base; unmatched junction bases: 6. Looked up from germline, CDR1 is SGHTA and CDR2 is FQGNSA. The CDR3 spans 15 residues. Only in-frame clones appear in the TCRdb table, and some are missing; sequencing was by immunoSEQ multiplex PCR. The sample contains more than 65,000 clones, around 85% of which appear only once. Time point given: blood 2 weeks post-SBRT. Treatment reported: 15 Gy SBRT to primary tumor, nephrectomy 4 weeks later. After SBRT, blood was collected at 2 and 4 weeks, plus baseline. The patient's renal cell carcinoma had clear cell pathology. The source is a woman between 45 and 60 years old with renal cell carcinoma. The rearrangement joins TRBV7-2 to TRBJ2-3; the match to TRBD1 covers 8 bases. Material: blood, obtained from a patient whose treatment included radiotherapy and nephrectomy. Here the CDR3 reads CASSKGQGGTDTQYF. As DNA, the CDR3 is TGTGCCAGCAGTAAAGGACAGGGAGGCACAGATACGCAGTATTTT.